The text below deals with one TCR beta chain. The sample comes from a study of T-cell reconstitution after alpha-beta-depleted transplantation in children. CDR1 and CDR2 (germline): MNHEY, SMNVEV (reference sequence). There are 14 residues in the CDR3. V lost 6 bases, J lost 4 bases, and 13 bases lay in between. Preparation of the TCRbeta library used unique molecular identifiers. TCRdb analysed the PCR reads with MiXCR anew, one entry per CDR3 protein. The sample records 490,000 or so distinct CDR3 sequences, about an eighth being singletons. The chain combines TRBV27 with TRBJ2-1, with D maybe TRBD1 (6 bases). Here the sequenced sample was PBMCs from the stem cell graft donor, taken from the stem cell graft. The receptor was isolated from a human donor who donated a stem cell graft to a child with combined immunodeficiency. CDR3 sequence: CASSYRVGYNEQFF. The CDR3 bases are TGTGCCAGCAGCTACAGGGTAGGTTACAATGAGCAGTTCTTC.